Each of the 24 T cell receptor beta chains below was sequenced from the same sample in a study of cytomegalovirus exposure and HLA in healthy donors. Primers included in the PCR were 60 Vbeta and 13 Jbeta primers. TCRdb's copy holds only in-frame clones and misses some; the assay was immunoSEQ multiplex PCR. The profile covers about 170,000 clones, with around four fifths appearing a single time and approximately 2% taken by the ten largest. Sequencing was carried out using PBMCs. These receptors came from a female donor in good health and CMV-seronegative.

The chain is built from TRBV6-6 and TRBJ1-2, with TRBD1 matching over 7 bases. CDR3 length: 12 residues. The junction had 2 bases not matched to a gene; V was cut back by 8 bases and J by 2 bases. Germline V lookup: CDR1 MNHNY, CDR2 SVGAGI (reference sequence). Here the CDR3 DNA reads TGTGCCAGCCAGGGACAGAACTATGGCTACACCTTC. This sequence encodes CASQGQNYGYTF.

The chain combines TRBV30 with TRBJ1-2, with D possibly matching TRBD1 (6 bases). Germline CDR1 GTSNPN, CDR2 SVGIG (reference sequence). V was pared by 1 base and J by 6 bases, with 15 bases between. The CDR3 covers 14 residues. The CDR3 spells CAWSAGGRLDGYTF. CDR3 coding DNA: TGTGCCTGGAGTGCCGGGGGGCGTTTAGATGGCTACACCTTC.

This clone was detected only once. The chain has TRBV14 and TRBJ2-7; a weak D match, TRBD1 (5 bases). Per the germline V gene, CDR1 is SGHDN and CDR2 is FVKESK. CDR3 length: 16 amino acids. V was trimmed by 4 bases and J by 1 base, leaving 17 bases between them. The CDR3 is CASSLIVGALSYEQYF. The CDR3 nucleotides read TGTGCCAGCAGCCTGATTGTTGGGGCATTATCCTACGAGCAGTACTTC.

With regard to this clone: Other nucleotide sequences from this sample produce the same CDR3. CDR3 protein: CAWSVRGEQYF. The DNA of the CDR3 is TGTGCCTGGAGTGTACGGGGCGAGCAGTACTTC. The chain combines TRBV30 with TRBJ2-7; a weak D match, TRBD2 (5 bases). Germline V CDR1 and CDR2: GTSNPN, SVGIG (reference sequence). The V gene lost 0 bases and the J gene lost 6 bases, with 6 bases spanning the gap. The CDR3 extends over 11 amino acids.

This clone has only a few counts. The chain links TRBV19 to TRBJ2-7; 10 bases match TRBD2. Trimming at V came to 5 bases and at J to 7 bases, leaving 11 bases not matched to a gene. Per the germline V gene, CDR1 is LNHDA and CDR2 is SQIVND (reference sequence). The CDR3 contains 15 residues. CDR3 sequence reads: CASSAKREGLGEQYF. For the CDR3, the DNA is TGTGCCAGTAGTGCCAAGCGGGAGGGCCTAGGGGAGCAGTACTTC.

This clone was counted between two and nine times. The chain is built from TRBV25-1 and TRBJ2-1; possible D gene TRBD2, 6 bases. CDR1 MGHDK and CDR2 SYGVNS come from the germline V gene. V was trimmed by 6 bases and J by 0 bases, leaving 9 bases between them. The CDR3 is 14 amino acids. CDR3 sequence reads: CASRDGSSYNEQFF. The CDR3 region has the DNA TGTGCCAGCAGGGACGGGAGCTCCTACAATGAGCAGTTCTTC.

This chain joins TRBV11-3 and TRBJ2-2; unclear D gene. The CDR3 has 13 residues. Germline loops: CDR1 SGHNT, CDR2 YENEEA. The ends were cut back, 5 bases at V and 4 bases at J, with 8 bases in the middle. The chain's CDR3 is CASSLPGTGELFF. The CDR3 region has the DNA TGTGCCAGCAGCCTCCCAGGCACCGGGGAGCTGTTTTTT.

The genes are TRBV6-5 and TRBJ2-1; the D gene is possibly TRBD1 (5 bases). Germline lookup yields CDR1 MNHEY and CDR2 SVGAGI. The V end was cut by 5 bases, the J end by 8 bases, with 19 bases between. CDR3 length equals 15 residues. Here the CDR3 DNA reads TGTGCCAGCAGTCTTCAGGGTAGCTGGAGTGATGAGCAGTTCTTC. Translating it yields CASSLQGSWSDEQFF.

CDR3 coding DNA: TGTGCCAGCAGCTTAGACGGGACAGGGAAGGGAGAGACCCAGTACTTC. This codes for CASSLDGTGKGETQYF. V and J are TRBV11-1 and TRBJ2-5; 9 bases line up with TRBD1. The CDR3 loop spans 16 amino acids. Germline assignment: CDR1 SGHAT and CDR2 FQDESV (reference sequence). The V gene end was trimmed by 1 base and the J gene end by 4 bases; junction bases not matched to a gene: 7.

Of note for this clone: Within the sample, other DNA sequences also encode this same CDR3. The rearrangement uses TRBV30 and TRBJ1-5, with unresolved D. Trimming took off 0 bases at V and 4 bases at J, with 7 bases between the two ends. Germline CDR1 and CDR2: GTSNPN and SVGIG (reference sequence). The CDR3 length is 13 residues. The CDR3 bases are TGTGCCTGGAGTGTGGGAGAAAATCAGCCCCAGCATTTT. Translation gives CAWSVGENQPQHF. Based on the CDR3 plus reference TRBV30 and TRBJ1-5, the full variable domain is SQTIHQWPATLVQPVGSPLSLECTVEGTSNPNLYWYRQAAGRGLQLLFYSVGIGQISSEVPQNLSASRPQDRQFILSSKKLLLSDSGFYLCAWSVGENQPQHFGDGTRLSIL.

The rearrangement joins TRBV7-9 to TRBJ1-5, with a possible D match to TRBD1 (6 bases). The CDR3 length is 14 residues. Trimming removed 5 bases at V and 7 bases at J, with 15 bases between. The germline gives CDR1 SEHNR, CDR2 FQNEAQ (reference sequence). The CDR3 loop is CASSLGPGGQPQHF. The CDR3 nucleotides are TGTGCCAGCAGCCTCGGGCCGGGGGGCCAGCCCCAGCATTTT.

The chain uses TRBV18 and TRBJ1-3; a possible D gene is TRBD1 (6 bases). CDR3 length: 15 residues. The V end lost 0 bases, the J end lost 4 bases, and 10 bases lay between the germline ends. Germline CDR1 and CDR2: KGHSH and LQKENI. CDR3 in DNA: TGTGCCAGCTCACCACCAGCAGGGGACGGAAACACCATATATTTT. Translated: CASSPPAGDGNTIYF.

The V call is TRBV6-1, the J call TRBJ1-6; 8 bases line up with TRBD1. Germline V gives CDR1 MNHNS, CDR2 SASEGT. The V segment lost 6 bases and the J segment 6 bases; nucleotides outside the gene matches: 7. This CDR3 comprises 15 residues. The CDR3 region is CASRPDRERNSPLHF. For the CDR3, the DNA is TGTGCCAGCAGACCGGACAGGGAACGTAATTCACCCCTCCACTTT.

V usage is TRBV9 and J usage is TRBJ2-3; 11 nucleotides line up with TRBD2. In germline, CDR1 is SGDLS, CDR2 YYNGEE. J was trimmed by 5 bases and V by 0 bases; bases with no gene match: 8. This CDR3 has 17 residues. The CDR3 loop is CASSVGASGRMLDTQYF. Written as DNA, the CDR3 is TGTGCCAGCAGCGTAGGCGCTAGCGGGAGGATGTTAGATACGCAGTATTTT.

This clone has more than one count but fewer than ten. The gene calls are TRBV27 and TRBJ2-5; TRBD1 agrees at 11 bases. With V trimmed by 8 bases and J by 5 bases, 13 bases remained unmatched. The V gene's germline CDR1 is MNHEY and CDR2 SMNVEV (reference sequence). The CDR3 totals 16 residues. CDR3 nucleotide sequence: TGTGCCAGCGCTTTCCTTGGGACAGGGGGTTCCGAGACCCAGTACTTC. It translates to CASAFLGTGGSETQYF.

DNA for the CDR3: TGCGCCAGCAGCCAAGATCAGGGACAGGGCTCTTCTAACTATGGCTACACCTTC. Its protein product is CASSQDQGQGSSNYGYTF. V gene TRBV4-1 combines with J gene TRBJ1-2; 9 bases fit TRBD1. From germline, CDR1 is MGHRA and CDR2 YSYEKL. CDR3 size: 18 residues. Trimming took 0 bases from V and 0 from J; bases not matched to a gene: 8.

In nucleotides, the CDR3 is TGTGCCAGCAGCTTAGAAGGCAGGGGAGAGACCGGGGAGCTGTTTTTT. As protein: CASSLEGRGETGELFF. The chain joins TRBV7-9 to TRBJ2-2; perhaps TRBD1 as D (6 bases). The CDR3 runs 16 residues. Germline CDR1 SEHNR, CDR2 FQNEAQ (reference sequence). The V gene lost 1 base and the J gene lost 5 bases, with 14 bases spanning the gap.

The chain couples TRBV4-2 to TRBJ1-5, with D unclear. CDR1 and CDR2 from the germline V gene are LGHNA and YNFKEQ. V was clipped by 6 bases and J by 1 base, with 13 bases between them. The CDR3 length is 15 residues. The CDR3 sequence is CASSPSVLSNQPQHF. The CDR3, as DNA: TGTGCCAGCAGTCCAAGTGTACTGAGCAATCAGCCCCAGCATTTT.

The chain is built from TRBV14 and TRBJ2-7; 9 positions match TRBD2. The CDR3 is 19 amino acids. CDR1 SGHDN and CDR2 FVKESK come from the germline V gene. Losses at the gene ends were 1 base for V and 2 bases for J; bases not matched to a gene: 15. The CDR3 DNA sequence: TGTGCCAGCAGCCAAGTCGGGTTAGTCCATGCGGGAGGGCCCTACGAGCAGTACTTC. Translating gives CASSQVGLVHAGGPYEQYF. The full variable domain, with the rest looked up from reference TRBV14 and TRBJ2-7, is EAGVTQFPSHSVIEKGQTVTLRCDPISGHDNLYWYRRVMGKEIKFLLHFVKESKQDESGMPNNRFLAERTGGTYSTLKVQPAELEDSGVYFCASSQVGLVHAGGPYEQYFGPGTRLTVT.

This clone was counted a few times. An end of the junction differs from the germline gene, which may be a read error. This rearrangement joins TRBV5-1 to TRBJ1-1, with D perhaps matching TRBD1 (5 bases). CDR1 SGHRS and CDR2 YFSETQ come from the germline V gene. This CDR3 has 13 amino acids. CDR3 amino acids: CASSLEGNAEAFF. The CDR3 DNA follows: TGCGCCAGCAGCTTGGAGGGGAACGCTGAAGCTTTCTTT.

The J gene is TRBJ2-7, the V gene TRBV11-2; TRBD1 matches at 9 bases. The CDR3 contains 16 residues. V lost 1 base and J lost 1; bases outside the gene matches: 5. The germline gives CDR1 SGHAT, CDR2 FQNNGV. The CDR3 sequence is CASSLAAGTGSYEQYF. The CDR3 region has the DNA TGTGCCAGCAGCTTAGCTGCCGGGACAGGGTCCTACGAGCAGTACTTC. Full variable domain (outside the CDR3, taken from reference TRBV11-2 and TRBJ2-7): EAGVAQSPRYKIIEKRQSVAFWCNPISGHATLYWYQQILGQGPKLLIQFQNNGVVDDSQLPKDRFSAERLKGVDSTLKIQPAKLEDSAVYLCASSLAAGTGSYEQYFGPGTRLTVT.

The chain combines TRBV19 with TRBJ1-5; the D gene is possibly TRBD1 (6 bases). From germline, CDR1 is LNHDA and CDR2 SQIVND (reference sequence). Trimming took off 8 bases at V and 3 bases at J, with 11 bases between the two ends. The CDR3 is 13 amino acids. The CDR3 loop reads CASSGDPNQPQHF. The CDR3 coding sequence is TGTGCCAGTTCAGGGGATCCCAATCAGCCCCAGCATTTT.

The chain employs TRBV27 and TRBJ2-3; 7 positions match TRBD1. Germline loops: CDR1 MNHEY, CDR2 SMNVEV (reference sequence). Germline trimming cut 0 bases from V and 5 bases from J; bases unmatched to any gene: 2. The CDR3 consists of 14 residues. The CDR3, as DNA: TGTGCCAGCAGTTTATCAAGGGGGCGAGATACGCAGTATTTT. Translated, it gives CASSLSRGRDTQYF.

This chain connects TRBV25-1 to TRBJ2-3; D is possibly TRBD1 (5 bases). Trimming took 6 bases from V and 5 from J, leaving 12 bases between them. Germline CDR1 is MGHDK and CDR2 is SYGVNS. The CDR3 consists of 13 residues. The CDR3, as DNA: TGTGCCAGCAGCCTCCAGGGCCAAGATACGCAGTATTTT. Protein sequence: CASSLQGQDTQYF.